This section outlines one T cell receptor (beta chain) sequence together with its context. How the authors handled the data: The assay estimated nucleated cells by amplifying reference gene primers. TCRdb's copy holds only in-frame clones and misses some; the assay was immunoSEQ multiplex PCR. V and J calls and clone size are copied from that table; D and trimming were computed from the DNA. The sample records about 190,000 clones, around 85% being singletons. Germline-derived CDR1 and CDR2 are KGHDR and SFDVKD. The CDR3 spans 14 residues. V dropped 4 bases and J dropped 3 bases, with 12 bases sitting between them. The sample comes from a study of blood T cell repertoires in COVID-19. Study background: The study drew acute and convalescent COVID-19 samples from the United States, Italy and Spain.

The TCR comes from a young man with acute or convalescent COVID-19. This chain links TRBV24-1 with TRBJ2-7, with D possibly matching TRBD2 (5 bases). The sample consisted of peripheral blood. This chain's CDR3 is CATSDSRRGYEQYF. The CDR3, as DNA: TGTGCCACCAGTGACTCCCGACGGGGCTACGAGCAGTACTTC.